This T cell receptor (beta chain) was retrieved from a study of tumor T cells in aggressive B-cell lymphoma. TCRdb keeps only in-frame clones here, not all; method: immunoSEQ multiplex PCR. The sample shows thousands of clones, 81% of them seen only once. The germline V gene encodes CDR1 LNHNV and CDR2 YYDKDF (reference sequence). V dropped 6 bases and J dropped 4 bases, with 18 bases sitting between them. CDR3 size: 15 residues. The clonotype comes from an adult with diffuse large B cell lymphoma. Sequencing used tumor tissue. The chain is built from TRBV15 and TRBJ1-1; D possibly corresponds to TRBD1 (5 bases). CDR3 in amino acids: CATSRHGDLSTEAFF. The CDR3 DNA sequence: TGTGCCACCAGTCGCCACGGGGACTTGAGCACTGAAGCTTTCTTT.